This record looks at one TCR beta chain sequence and its context. The CDR3 spans 17 residues. Per the germline V gene, CDR1 is LNHDA and CDR2 is SQIVND (reference sequence). The V and J ends lost 5 bases and 0 bases, in that order; junction bases with no gene match: 11. Assay: immunoSEQ multiplex PCR; the TCRdb copy retains only in-frame clones and omits some. The table includes tens of thousands of clones, approximately 89% detected once. This specimen comes from a study of OX40 agonist ivuxolimab in advanced cancers. The specimen was CD4+ or CD8+ T cells sorted from blood, collected in a trial of the OX40 agonist ivuxolimab. The rearrangement joins TRBV19 to TRBJ2-3; 7 bases align to TRBD2. The sequence was collected from an adult with an advanced solid tumor such as melanoma, head and neck, liver or kidney cancer. CDR3 residues: CASSQMNGGSSTDTQYF. The CDR3 nucleotides read TGTGCCAGTAGTCAAATGAACGGGGGGTCTAGCACAGATACGCAGTATTTT.